The rows below give T cell receptor beta chains drawn from one sample of a study of blood T cells in healthy people across ages. MiXCR, applied by TCRdb to the 5' RACE reads, yields one record per CDR3 protein. The top ten clones hold roughly 6.3% of a sample with roughly 1.4 million distinct CDR3 sequences, 45% to 70% of them seen once. Input material: blood. Every receptor here comes from a man aged 18 to 35 in good health. CDR3s include the opening cysteine and the closing phenylalanine or tryptophan. The order of the fields is D gene, V gene, J gene, CDR3 length, clone size, CDR3 DNA, CDR3 protein. The D gene is left open where the match is weak. Clone size, where shown, is once, few, many, or a class for clones that have expanded.

NA,TRBV29-1,TRBJ2-7,13,NA,TGCAGCGTTTGGGGTAGGTCTGGAAACGAGCAGTACTTC,CSVWGRSGNEQYF
TRBD2,TRBV4-1,TRBJ2-7,17,few,TGCGCCAGCAGCCAAGGACTGGGACTAGGAGACGCCTACGAGCAGTACTTC,CASSQGLGLGDAYEQYF
TRBD2,TRBV5-5,TRBJ2-1,15,NA,TGTGCCAGCAGCCCTTTTAGCGGGAGTGAAACTGAGCAGTTCTTC,CASSPFSGSETEQFF
NA,TRBV29-1,TRBJ2-7,11,few,TGCAGCGTTTGGGTAGGAACCGAGCAGTACTTC,CSVWVGTEQYF
NA,TRBV7-9,TRBJ2-7,12,many,TGTGCCAGCTCGGGGATCTCCTACGAGCAGTACTTC,CASSGISYEQYF
NA,TRBV20-1,TRBJ2-5,14,few,TGCAGTGCTAGGGACTTCAATTTTCCAGAGACCCAGTACTTC,CSARDFNFPETQYF
NA,TRBV10-3,TRBJ1-2,13,once,TGTGCCATCAGTGGAGCTGGGTACGGTGGCTACACCTTC,CAISGAGYGGYTF
TRBD2,TRBV5-1,TRBJ2-1,14,NA,TGCGCCAGCAAGTCGACTAGCGGTTACAATGAGCAGTTCTTC,CASKSTSGYNEQFF
TRBD1,TRBV7-9,TRBJ1-2,19,NA,TGTGCCAGCAGCTCCCTGAGCATAGACAGGGGCCCGACTAACTATGGCTACACCTTC,CASSSLSIDRGPTNYGYTF
NA,TRBV4-1,TRBJ1-1,15,NA,TGCGCCAGCAGCCAAGATCATGGGATCAGGACTGAAGCTTTCTTT,CASSQDHGIRTEAFF
TRBD1,TRBV20-1,TRBJ2-7,14,NA,TGCAGTGCTCTAACCGGGACAGGGAGCAGCGAGCAGTACTTC,CSALTGTGSSEQYF
NA,TRBV7-2,TRBJ1-5,16,NA,TGTGCCAGCAGCCTATTCTCAGGGGAGGTGGGCCAGCCCCAGCATTTT,CASSLFSGEVGQPQHF
NA,TRBV4-3,TRBJ2-7,17,NA,TGCGCCAGCAGCCAAGATCTACGTTCCAGTCTACCCTACGAGCAGTACTTC,CASSQDLRSSLPYEQYF
TRBD2,TRBV7-2,TRBJ2-3,18,NA,TGTGCCAGCAGCTCGACTAGCGGGGGACCTAGGGGCACAGATACGCAGTATTTT,CASSSTSGGPRGTDTQYF
NA,TRBV5-1,TRBJ1-2,15,NA,TGCGCCAGCAGCCCTGGACGTCCAGCTAACTATGGCTACACCTTC,CASSPGRPANYGYTF
NA,TRBV4-1,TRBJ2-1,18,NA,TGCGCCAGCAGCCGACTCCAGATAACAGGGACGGGGATCAATGAGCAGTTCTTC,CASSRLQITGTGINEQFF
NA,TRBV7-9,TRBJ1-1,15,NA,TGTGCCAGCAGCCCCTCGACAGGTCCGTCCTCTGAAGCTTTCTTT,CASSPSTGPSSEAFF
NA,TRBV4-1,TRBJ1-1,13,NA,TGCGCCAGCAGCCTCACGGGCTACAGTGAAGCTTTCTTT,CASSLTGYSEAFF
TRBD2,TRBV29-1,TRBJ2-1,14,NA,TGCAGCGTTAGACTAGCGGGAGTGAGTAATGAGCAGTTCTTC,CSVRLAGVSNEQFF
NA,TRBV12-3/TRBV12-4,TRBJ1-5,14,NA,TGTGCCAGCAGAAAAGGACAGCCCAATCAGCCCCAGCATTTT,CASRKGQPNQPQHF
TRBD1,TRBV28,TRBJ2-6,16,few,TGTGCCAGCAGTTTGGCTGACAGGGCTGGGGCCAACGTCCTGACTTTC,CASSLADRAGANVLTF
NA,TRBV29-1,TRBJ1-2,12,NA,TGCAGCGCTGAAGACATCAACTATGGCTACACCTTC,CSAEDINYGYTF
TRBD2,TRBV5-1,TRBJ2-2,14,NA,TGCGCCAGCGGGGGACTAGCGGACACCGGGGAGCTGTTTTTT,CASGGLADTGELFF
TRBD1,TRBV20-1,TRBJ1-1,16,NA,TGCAGTGCTAGAGATCCCTCCGGACAGGGGGGAACTGAAGCTTTCTTT,CSARDPSGQGGTEAFF
NA,TRBV6-2/TRBV6-3,TRBJ1-5,13,NA,TGTGCCAGCAGGCGAGGGGTGGAGCAGCCCCAGCATTTT,CASRRGVEQPQHF
TRBD2,TRBV20-1,TRBJ2-3,19,NA,TGCAGTGCTAGAGGGGTTCCTAGCGGGGGGCGAATGTACACAGATACGCAGTATTTT,CSARGVPSGGRMYTDTQYF
NA,TRBV10-1,TRBJ2-5,13,NA,TGCGCCAGCAGCCCGACTCTTTGGGAGACCCAGTACTTC,CASSPTLWETQYF
TRBD1,TRBV18,TRBJ2-5,17,NA,TGTGCCAGCTCACCACCGGGACAGGCCGATATCCAAGAGACCCAGTACTTC,CASSPPGQADIQETQYF
NA,TRBV20-1,TRBJ1-5,13,few,TGCAGTGCTAGAGTGATTCCCAATCAGCCCCAGCATTTT,CSARVIPNQPQHF
TRBD2,TRBV20-1,TRBJ2-1,13,NA,TGCAGTGCTCACCAGAGCGGGGGTAATGAGCAGTTCTTC,CSAHQSGGNEQFF
NA,TRBV11-2,TRBJ2-7,17,NA,TGTGCCAGCAGCCCCCCAGGAGGGGGACAAATTTCCTACGAGCAGTACTTC,CASSPPGGGQISYEQYF
NA,TRBV11-2,TRBJ2-1,13,few,TGTGCCAGCAGCTTAGATCTGTGGGACGAGCAGTTCTTC,CASSLDLWDEQFF
NA,TRBV29-1,TRBJ2-7,11,few,TGCAGCGCGAAACAGGGAGGTGAGCAGTACTTC,CSAKQGGEQYF
NA,TRBV9,TRBJ2-1,14,NA,TGTGCCAGCAGTGTTAACGGTGCCTACAATGAGCAGTTCTTC,CASSVNGAYNEQFF
TRBD2,TRBV2,TRBJ2-7,14,NA,TGTGCCACCAGAACCGGGACTAGCGAATACGAGCAGTACTTC,CATRTGTSEYEQYF
TRBD1,TRBV29-1,TRBJ2-1,14,NA,TGCAGCGTGGCGGGACAGGGCTTATACAATGTGCAGTTCTTC,CSVAGQGLYNVQFF
NA,TRBV15,TRBJ1-2,16,NA,TGTGCCACCAGCAGAGATAAGGTCCAAGGGGCGCTCGGCTACACCTTC,CATSRDKVQGALGYTF
NA,TRBV20-1,TRBJ2-5,13,NA,TGCAGTGCTAGTGGGCTAGTGGAGGAGACCCAGTACTTC,CSASGLVEETQYF
NA,TRBV4-2,TRBJ1-2,17,NA,TGTGCCAGCAGCCAAGACGGCTGGGACCCCACTAACTATGGCTACACCTTC,CASSQDGWDPTNYGYTF
TRBD2,TRBV7-2,TRBJ2-4,17,NA,TGTGCCAGCAGCGATGCCCCGAGGGGAAGCGGGGGTCGTGAGCAGTACTTC,CASSDAPRGSGGREQYF
NA,TRBV29-1,TRBJ1-1,14,NA,TGCAGCGTTGGGAATCAGTTGGAGGTCGCTGAAGCTTTCTTT,CSVGNQLEVAEAFF
NA,TRBV18,TRBJ2-3,17,NA,TGTGCCAGCTCACCACCGGCTTCCGAGCAAAATACAGATACGCAGTATTTT,CASSPPASEQNTDTQYF
TRBD2,TRBV20-1,TRBJ2-3,14,NA,TGCAGTGCTCAAGGACTAGCGGGCACAGATACGCAGTATTTT,CSAQGLAGTDTQYF
NA,TRBV7-8,TRBJ1-2,14,NA,TGTGCCAGCAGCAACCTGGGACTAGGCGATGGCTACACCTTC,CASSNLGLGDGYTF
TRBD2,TRBV9,TRBJ2-5,16,NA,TGTGCCAGCAGCGTAGGTAGCGGGGGCCACCAAGAGACCCAGTACTTC,CASSVGSGGHQETQYF
NA,TRBV4-3,TRBJ1-2,13,NA,TGCGCCAGCAGCCAAGAGCCTCACTATGGCTACACCTTC,CASSQEPHYGYTF
NA,TRBV7-9,TRBJ2-3,15,NA,TGTGCCAGCAGCTCACCCGGCAGTAGCACAGATACGCAGTATTTT,CASSSPGSSTDTQYF
NA,TRBV12-3/TRBV12-4,TRBJ1-5,14,NA,TGTGCCAGCCTTCTCGGGGGCGGCAATCAGCCCCAGCATTTT,CASLLGGGNQPQHF
NA,TRBV5-5,TRBJ2-1,15,few,TGTGCCAGCAGCTCGTCTCGCGGGGTTTACAATGAGCAGTTCTTC,CASSSSRGVYNEQFF
TRBD1,TRBV20-1,TRBJ2-3,15,once,TGCAGTGCTAGAGCGGGACAGGGTGGCACAGATACGCAGTATTTT,CSARAGQGGTDTQYF
TRBD1,TRBV20-1,TRBJ2-5,15,NA,TGCAGTGCTAGAGACATCGGGACAGCCCAAGAGACCCGGTACTTC,CSARDIGTAQETRYF
TRBD2,TRBV2,TRBJ2-3,15,NA,TGTGCCAGCAGTGAAATGCTAGCGGGCACAGATACGCAGTATTTT,CASSEMLAGTDTQYF
NA,TRBV3-1,TRBJ2-3,13,few,TGTGCCAGCAGCCAAGATCTCATTGATACGCAGTATTTT,CASSQDLIDTQYF
TRBD1,TRBV28,TRBJ2-7,14,few,TGTGCCAGCACCACAGGGGGAGTGAACTACGAGCAGTACTTC,CASTTGGVNYEQYF
TRBD2,TRBV20-1,TRBJ2-3,16,once,TGCAGTGCTAGAGAGGCGGGGGGACCCCCCACAGATACGCAGTATTTT,CSAREAGGPPTDTQYF
TRBD2,TRBV28,TRBJ2-7,15,NA,TGTGCCAGCACTCCCTTTCGCGGGGGTAACTACGAGCAGTACTTC,CASTPFRGGNYEQYF
NA,TRBV29-1,TRBJ2-7,15,NA,TGCAGCGTGGATCGGACTGAAGTCCCCTACAATGAGCAGTACTTC,CSVDRTEVPYNEQYF
NA,TRBV9,TRBJ2-1,20,once,TGTGCCAGCAGCGTAGGGCCCGACCGCCTTGACGGGAGAAAGGGCAATGAGCAGTTCTTC,CASSVGPDRLDGRKGNEQFF
TRBD1,TRBV2,TRBJ2-7,15,few,TGTGCCAGCAAGCTGGACAGGGTTCTGGCCTACGAGCAGTACTTC,CASKLDRVLAYEQYF